This record concerns one T cell receptor beta chain sequence. What it binds is unknown. For the second PCR, which ran for roughly 6 to 12 cycles, a sample-barcoded 5' primer and a J-beta primer mix were used. Each CDR3 protein is one row after TCRdb ran MiXCR on the 5' RACE reads. The profile covers about 720,000 distinct CDR3 sequences, with 22% appearing a single time and about 22% taken by the ten largest. The data were taken from a study of blood T cells in healthy people across ages. For the study at large: For every two T cells, template switching captured about one barcoded beta molecule.

The V and J ends lost 5 bases and 4 bases, in that order; junction bases with no gene match: 12. The CDR3 is 17 amino acids. The V gene's germline CDR1 is SEHNR and CDR2 FQNEAQ (reference sequence). Overall study results and limits: Getting older went along with TCR beta diversity per million T cells dropping roughly linearly.

The TCR sequence derives from a man aged 65 to 79 in good health. The chain has TRBV7-9 and TRBJ2-2; 8 bases map to TRBD1. Sample: blood. The CDR3: CASSTTPRDRSTGELFF. The DNA of the CDR3 is TGTGCCAGCAGCACGACACCTCGGGACAGGTCCACCGGGGAGCTGTTTTTT.